The clone carrying this TCR beta chain occurred a few times. Its antigen is unknown. This record belongs to a study of cytomegalovirus exposure and HLA in healthy donors. V shed 5 bases, J shed 5 bases, and the junction held 16 bases outside the gene matches. CDR1 is SGHTA, CDR2 FQGNSA, per germline. The CDR3 has 17 residues. In the PCR, 60 Vbeta and 13 Jbeta primers were used. In the original analysis: Unique TCR beta chains numbered around 80 million in a later analysis, with approximately 10 million shared. Libraries were prepared by immunoSEQ multiplex PCR; TCRdb keeps only in-frame clonotypes and omits some of them. That table supplies the V and J calls and clone size; D and trimming were determined from the DNA. The data contain approximately 160,000 clones, just under 80% of them seen just once; the ten biggest clones take up 9.7%. Broader study findings: Most TCR sequences were seen very rarely across donors, but some public TCRs occurred in many.

The receptor was derived from a man younger than 35 in good health and CMV-seropositive. The chain uses TRBV7-2 and TRBJ2-7; 9 bases are shared with TRBD2. Source material: PBMCs. CDR3 DNA: TGTGCCAGCAGCCCGGGGGGAGGAGCGGGAGGATCGGACGAGCAGTACTTC. It encodes CASSPGGGAGGSDEQYF.